This TCR beta chain was sequenced during a study of blood T cells in healthy people across ages. A second PCR of roughly 7 to 11 cycles used a sample-barcoded 5' primer and a J-beta primer mix. The authors tagged each cDNA molecule using a template-switch adaptor with 12 random nucleotides. TCRdb ran MiXCR on the 5' RACE reads and lists one entry per CDR3 protein. The table records about 1.1 million distinct CDR3 sequences, 35% to 40% of them present only once. This CDR3 contains 17 residues. Trimming left V 0 bases short and J 0 bases short, with 14 bases between. The germline CDR1 and CDR2 sequences are LGHNT and FRNRAP. Every sample gave at least 5 micrograms of total RNA when it was extracted.

The sequencing sample was made of blood. The J gene is TRBJ1-1, the V gene TRBV12-5; maybe TRBD1 (6 bases). This TCR came from a man between 18 and 35 years old in good health. CDR3 in amino acids: CASGLVLQGDMNTEAFF. For the CDR3, the DNA is TGTGCTAGTGGTTTGGTACTACAGGGCGACATGAACACTGAAGCTTTCTTT.